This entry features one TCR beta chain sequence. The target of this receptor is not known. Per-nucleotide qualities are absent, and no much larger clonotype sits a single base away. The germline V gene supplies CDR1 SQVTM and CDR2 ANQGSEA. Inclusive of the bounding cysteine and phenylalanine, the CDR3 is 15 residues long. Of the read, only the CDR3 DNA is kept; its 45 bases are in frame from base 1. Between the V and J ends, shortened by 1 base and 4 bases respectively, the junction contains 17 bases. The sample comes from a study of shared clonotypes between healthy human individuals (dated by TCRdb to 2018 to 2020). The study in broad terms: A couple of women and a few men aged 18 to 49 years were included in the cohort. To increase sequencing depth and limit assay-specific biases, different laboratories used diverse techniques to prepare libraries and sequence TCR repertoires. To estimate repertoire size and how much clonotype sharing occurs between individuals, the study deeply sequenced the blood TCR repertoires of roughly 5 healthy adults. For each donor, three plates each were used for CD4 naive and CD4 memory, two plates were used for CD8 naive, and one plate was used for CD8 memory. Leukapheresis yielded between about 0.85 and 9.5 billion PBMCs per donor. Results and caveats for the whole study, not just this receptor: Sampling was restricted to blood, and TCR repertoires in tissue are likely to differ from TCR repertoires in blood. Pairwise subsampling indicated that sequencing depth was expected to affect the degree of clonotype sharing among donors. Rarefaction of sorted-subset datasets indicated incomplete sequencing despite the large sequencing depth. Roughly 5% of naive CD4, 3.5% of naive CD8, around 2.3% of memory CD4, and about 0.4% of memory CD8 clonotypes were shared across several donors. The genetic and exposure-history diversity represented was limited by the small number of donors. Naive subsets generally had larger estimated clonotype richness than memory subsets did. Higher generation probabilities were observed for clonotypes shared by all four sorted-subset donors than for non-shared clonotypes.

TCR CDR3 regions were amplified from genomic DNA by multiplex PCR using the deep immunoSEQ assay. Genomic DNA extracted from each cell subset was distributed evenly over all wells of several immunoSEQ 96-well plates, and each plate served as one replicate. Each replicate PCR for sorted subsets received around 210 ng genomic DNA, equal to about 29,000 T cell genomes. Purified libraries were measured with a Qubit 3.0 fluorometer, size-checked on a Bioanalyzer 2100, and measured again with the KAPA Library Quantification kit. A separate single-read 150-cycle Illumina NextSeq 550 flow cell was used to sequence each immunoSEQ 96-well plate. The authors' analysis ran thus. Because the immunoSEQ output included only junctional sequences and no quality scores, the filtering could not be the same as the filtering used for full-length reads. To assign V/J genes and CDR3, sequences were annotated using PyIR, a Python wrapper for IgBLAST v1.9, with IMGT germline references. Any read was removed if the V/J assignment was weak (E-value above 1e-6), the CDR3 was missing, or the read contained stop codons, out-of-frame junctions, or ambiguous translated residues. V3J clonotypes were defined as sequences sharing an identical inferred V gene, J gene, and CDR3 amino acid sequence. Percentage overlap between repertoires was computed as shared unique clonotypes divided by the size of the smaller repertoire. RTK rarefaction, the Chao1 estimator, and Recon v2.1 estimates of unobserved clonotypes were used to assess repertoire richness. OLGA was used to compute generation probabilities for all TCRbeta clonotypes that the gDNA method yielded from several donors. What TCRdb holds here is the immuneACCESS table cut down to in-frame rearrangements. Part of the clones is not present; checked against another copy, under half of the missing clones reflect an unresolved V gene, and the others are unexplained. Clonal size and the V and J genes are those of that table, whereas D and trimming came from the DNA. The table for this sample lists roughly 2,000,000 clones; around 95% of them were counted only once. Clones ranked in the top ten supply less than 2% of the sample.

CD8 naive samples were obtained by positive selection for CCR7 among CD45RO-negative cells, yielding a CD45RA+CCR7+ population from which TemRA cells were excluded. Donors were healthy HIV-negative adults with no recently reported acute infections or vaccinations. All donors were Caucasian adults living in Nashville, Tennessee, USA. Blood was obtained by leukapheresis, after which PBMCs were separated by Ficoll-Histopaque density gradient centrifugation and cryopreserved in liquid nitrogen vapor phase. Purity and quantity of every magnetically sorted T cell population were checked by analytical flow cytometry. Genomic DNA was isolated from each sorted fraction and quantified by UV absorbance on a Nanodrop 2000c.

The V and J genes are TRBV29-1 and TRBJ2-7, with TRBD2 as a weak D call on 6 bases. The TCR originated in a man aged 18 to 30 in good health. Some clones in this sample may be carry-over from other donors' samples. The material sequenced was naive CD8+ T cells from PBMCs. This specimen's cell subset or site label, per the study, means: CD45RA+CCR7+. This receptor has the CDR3 CSVEGSEDGGYEQYF. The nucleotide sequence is TGCAGCGTTGAAGGGTCGGAGGACGGGGGTTACGAGCAGTACTTC.